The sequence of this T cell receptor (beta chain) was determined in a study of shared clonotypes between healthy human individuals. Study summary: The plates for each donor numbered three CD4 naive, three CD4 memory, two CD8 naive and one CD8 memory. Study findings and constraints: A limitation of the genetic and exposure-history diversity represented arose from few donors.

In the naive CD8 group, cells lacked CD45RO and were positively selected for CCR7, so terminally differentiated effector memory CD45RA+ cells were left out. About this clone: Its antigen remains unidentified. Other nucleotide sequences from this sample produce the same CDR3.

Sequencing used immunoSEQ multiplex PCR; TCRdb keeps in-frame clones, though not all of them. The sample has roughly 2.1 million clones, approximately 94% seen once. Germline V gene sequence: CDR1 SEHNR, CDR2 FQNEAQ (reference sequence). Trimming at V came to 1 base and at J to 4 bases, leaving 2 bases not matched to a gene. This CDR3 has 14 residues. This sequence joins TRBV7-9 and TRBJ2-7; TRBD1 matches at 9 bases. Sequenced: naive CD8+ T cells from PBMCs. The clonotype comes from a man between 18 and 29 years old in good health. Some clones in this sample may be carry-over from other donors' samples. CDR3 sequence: CASSLVGQGYEQYF. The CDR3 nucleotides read TGTGCCAGCAGCTTAGTCGGACAGGGGTACGAGCAGTACTTC.